Sequencing of this TCR beta chain was carried out in a study of human T cells and chemical hapten exposure. Study information: Minor volume differences among pooled libraries chiefly drove per-sample TCR yield variation.

CDR1 and CDR2 from the germline V gene are DFQATT and SNEGSKA (reference sequence). V dropped 5 bases and J dropped 8; count of bases not matched to a gene: 4. The CDR3 loop spans 13 amino acids. TCRdb re-derived calls from the RACE reads in MiXCR, one entry per CDR3 protein. Of about 160,000 distinct CDR3 sequences detected, about 30% appear once; the ten largest clones hold around 2.3%. Time point in this sample: patch test 3, about 24 weeks after DPC sensitization. Treatment reported: therapeutic diphenylcyclopropenone sensitization with weekly scalp DPC. The origin of this receptor is a woman aged 18-29 years with alopecia areata. Some clones in this sample may be carry-over from other donors' samples. The chain combines TRBV20-1 with TRBJ2-1; the match to TRBD2 covers 12 bases. Material: whole blood, obtained in connection with sensitization to the hapten diphenylcyclopropenone (DPC). As DNA, the CDR3 is TGCAGTGCTTGGACTAGCGGGACCGATGAGCAGTTCTTC. It codes for CSAWTSGTDEQFF.